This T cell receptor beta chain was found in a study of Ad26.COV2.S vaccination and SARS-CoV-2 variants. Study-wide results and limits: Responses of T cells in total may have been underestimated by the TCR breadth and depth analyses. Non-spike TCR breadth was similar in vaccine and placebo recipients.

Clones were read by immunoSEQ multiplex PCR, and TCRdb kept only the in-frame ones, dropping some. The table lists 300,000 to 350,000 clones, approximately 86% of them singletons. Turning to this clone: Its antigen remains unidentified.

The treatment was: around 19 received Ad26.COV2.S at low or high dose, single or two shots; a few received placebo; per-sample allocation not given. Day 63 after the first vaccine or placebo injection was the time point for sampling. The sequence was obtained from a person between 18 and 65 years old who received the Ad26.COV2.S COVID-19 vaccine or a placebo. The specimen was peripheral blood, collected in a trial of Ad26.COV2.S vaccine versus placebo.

The CDR3 DNA is TGCAGACCTCGGGGGGACTATGGCTACACCTTC. This sequence encodes CRPRGDYGYTF. This chain links TRBV20-1 with TRBJ1-2, with a possible D match to TRBD1 (5 bases). From germline, CDR1 is DFQATT and CDR2 SNEGSKA (reference sequence). This CDR3 spans 11 amino acids.